A selection of T cell receptor beta chains follows, all from one sample in a study of blood T cell repertoires in COVID-19. Method: immunoSEQ multiplex PCR; TCRdb's copy keeps in-frame clones and lacks some. The sample yields about 310,000 clones, 89% seen once. Sequenced material: PBMCs or T cells enriched from blood (not recorded which). These receptors originate from a woman aged 40 to 50 who had recovered from COVID-19. Both conserved end residues are part of each CDR3. Fields, in order: D gene, V gene, J gene, CDR3 protein. A D gene is named only where the DNA matches it firmly.

d_gene: .
v_gene: TRBV5-4
j_gene: TRBJ2-7
CDR3aa: CASSLRQGSYEQYF

d_gene: TRBD2
v_gene: TRBV6-6
j_gene: TRBJ2-7
CDR3aa: CASGSFSGGAYEQYF

d_gene: .
v_gene: TRBV9
j_gene: TRBJ2-5
CDR3aa: CASSVDRLARTQYF

d_gene: .
v_gene: TRBV5-6
j_gene: TRBJ1-5
CDR3aa: CASSFLGGQPQHF

d_gene: .
v_gene: TRBV2
j_gene: TRBJ2-7
CDR3aa: CASSEGAEQYF

d_gene: .
v_gene: TRBV27
j_gene: TRBJ2-4
CDR3aa: CASRGRGLAKNIQYF

d_gene: TRBD1
v_gene: TRBV11-2
j_gene: TRBJ1-3
CDR3aa: CASSFGQGPGNTIYF

d_gene: .
v_gene: TRBV29-1
j_gene: TRBJ1-1
CDR3aa: CSVVGGYTEAFF

d_gene: .
v_gene: TRBV6-4
j_gene: TRBJ2-7
CDR3aa: CASSLETGYEQYF

d_gene: .
v_gene: TRBV19
j_gene: TRBJ1-5
CDR3aa: CASSGRVSSRNQPQHF

d_gene: TRBD1
v_gene: TRBV11-2
j_gene: TRBJ2-2
CDR3aa: CASTNRGQLGTGELFF

d_gene: .
v_gene: TRBV4-1
j_gene: TRBJ2-7
CDR3aa: CASSRDSRAIYEQYF

d_gene: .
v_gene: TRBV5-1
j_gene: TRBJ2-3
CDR3aa: CASSWTDRPDTQYF

d_gene: TRBD1
v_gene: TRBV27
j_gene: TRBJ2-7
CDR3aa: CASRITGGLYEQYF

d_gene: TRBD2
v_gene: TRBV9
j_gene: TRBJ2-7
CDR3aa: CASSVGSGASSYEQYF

d_gene: TRBD1
v_gene: TRBV6-2/TRBV6-3
j_gene: TRBJ1-5
CDR3aa: CASSYTGGGNQPQHF

d_gene: TRBD1
v_gene: TRBV28
j_gene: TRBJ1-2
CDR3aa: CASSWGGTGEGGYTF

d_gene: TRBD1
v_gene: TRBV20-1
j_gene: TRBJ1-4
CDR3aa: CSASWTGREKLFF

d_gene: TRBD1
v_gene: TRBV5-4
j_gene: TRBJ2-7
CDR3aa: CASSVTGTGGWEQYF

d_gene: .
v_gene: TRBV18
j_gene: TRBJ2-7
CDR3aa: CASSPGTPYEQYF

d_gene: TRBD1
v_gene: TRBV19
j_gene: TRBJ2-1
CDR3aa: CASSLTGGENNEQFF

d_gene: TRBD1
v_gene: TRBV24-1
j_gene: TRBJ2-7
CDR3aa: CATSDSLDRGLGEQYF

d_gene: TRBD2
v_gene: TRBV11-3
j_gene: TRBJ2-1
CDR3aa: CASGLAVLYNEQFF

d_gene: TRBD1
v_gene: TRBV5-5
j_gene: TRBJ1-6
CDR3aa: CASSRSDPGQGNSPLHF

d_gene: .
v_gene: TRBV5-4
j_gene: TRBJ2-7
CDR3aa: CASSLVGGYEQYF

d_gene: .
v_gene: TRBV5-1
j_gene: TRBJ2-3
CDR3aa: CASSLGQGTTDTQYF